This T cell receptor beta chain is drawn from a study of blood T cell repertoires in COVID-19. About the study: PBMCs, B-cell-depleted T cells, or T cells provided the cDNA or gDNA that made up the material.

V lost 1 base and J 0 bases, leaving 13 bases between the germline ends. The CDR3 runs to 17 residues. The germline V gene has CDR1 KGHSH and CDR2 LQKENI. Across about 22 US areas, participants ranged in age from 18 to 89 years. Original methodology: Reference gene primer amplification yielded estimated nucleated cell counts. The repertoire was sequenced with immunoSEQ multiplex PCR; TCRdb's copy has only in-frame clones and lacks some. For V, J and clone size, that table is used; D and trimming come from the DNA. Seen here are about 320,000 clones, about nine tenths observed once, and the top ten hold 5% to 5.5%.

The source is a man in his sixties who had recovered from COVID-19. Sequencing was done on a sample of PBMCs or T cells enriched from blood (not recorded which). The V and J genes are TRBV18 and TRBJ1-3; D is perhaps TRBD1 (5 bases). CDR3: CASSPLGGSGSGNTIYF. In DNA form, the CDR3 reads TGTGCCAGCTCACCACTGGGGGGGTCCGGCTCTGGAAACACCATATATTTT.